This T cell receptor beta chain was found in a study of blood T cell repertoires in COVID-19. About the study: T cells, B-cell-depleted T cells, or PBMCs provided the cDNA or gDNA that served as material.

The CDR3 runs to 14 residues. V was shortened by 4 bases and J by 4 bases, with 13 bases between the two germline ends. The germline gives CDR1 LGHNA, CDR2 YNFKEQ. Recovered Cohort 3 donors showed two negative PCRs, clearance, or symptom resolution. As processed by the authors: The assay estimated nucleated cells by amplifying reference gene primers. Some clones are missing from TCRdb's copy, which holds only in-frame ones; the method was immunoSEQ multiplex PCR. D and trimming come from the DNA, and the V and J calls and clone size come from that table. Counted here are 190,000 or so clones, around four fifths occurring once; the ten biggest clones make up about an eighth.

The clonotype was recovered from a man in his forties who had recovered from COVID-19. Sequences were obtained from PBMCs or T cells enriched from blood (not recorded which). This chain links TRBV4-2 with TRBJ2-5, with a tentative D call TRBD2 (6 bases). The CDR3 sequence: CASSRTGVGETQYF. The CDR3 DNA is TGTGCCAGCAGCCGTACGGGAGTCGGAGAGACCCAGTACTTC.